Listed here is a single T cell receptor (beta chain). Antigen specificity is unknown. This specimen belongs to a study of lymphopenia after photon versus proton radiotherapy. Points from the study as a whole: After the lymphocyte nadir, photon-treated repertoires showed oligoclonal expansion, especially of CD8+ Temra cells. Larger post-nadir TCR diversity loss correlated inversely with survival in deceased patients. Survival link was tested only in deceased patients; proton benefit remains a possibility.

Here immunoSEQ multiplex PCR was the method, and the copy in TCRdb shows in-frame clones only, minus some. The sample records roughly 38,000 clones, about 90% being singletons. Sequencing used peripheral blood, obtained from a patient treated with photon-based radiotherapy. This clonotype was sampled from a man between 60 and 70 years old with cholangiocarcinoma.

The CDR3 DNA reads TGTGCCAGCAGTGAATTGGGGGGGCGACAGACAGATACGCAGTATTTT. Translated, it gives CASSELGGRQTDTQYF. This chain uses TRBV25-1 with TRBJ2-3; D is possibly TRBD2 (7 bases). V was cut by 1 base and J by 3 bases, with 14 bases left in between. Germline values: CDR1 MGHDK, CDR2 SYGVNS. The length of the CDR3 is 16 residues.